Presented here are 23 T cell receptor beta chains from one specimen sequenced in a study of Graves' ophthalmopathy and Graves' hyperthyroidism. Amplification from RNA transcripts yielded the TCR beta CDR3 regions. In the first round, RT-PCR was carried out with HTBI primers, and a multiplex PCR formed the second round. TCRdb analysed the multiplex PCR reads with MiXCR anew, one entry per CDR3 protein. Among 740,000 or so distinct CDR3 sequences listed, 35% to 50% were seen once. The sample comprised peripheral blood. Receptors were obtained from an adult man with Graves' ophthalmopathy.

In its sample, this clonotype was seen many times. This chain connects TRBV5-1 to TRBJ2-5; TRBD1 is a possible D gene (5 bases). V was clipped by 5 bases and J by 2 bases, with 13 bases between them. This CDR3 has 14 amino acids. Germline V gene data show CDR1 as SGHRS and CDR2 as YFSETQ. CDR3 nucleotide sequence: TGCGCCAGCAGGTCGTCAGACAGACAAGAGACCCAGTACTTC. Translation: CASRSSDRQETQYF. Together with reference TRBV5-1 and TRBJ2-5, the CDR3 gives the full variable domain: KAGVTQTPRYLIKTRGQQVTLSCSPISGHRSVSWYQQTPGQGLQFLFEYFSETQRNKGNFPGRFSGRQFSNSRSEMNVSTLELGDSALYLCASRSSDRQETQYFGPGTRLLVL.

This clonotype was picked up many times. The chain combines TRBV9 with TRBJ1-6; D possibly corresponds to TRBD1 (6 bases). This CDR3 is 16 amino acids long. CDR1 and CDR2 from the germline V gene are SGDLS and YYNGEE. V shed 0 bases and J shed 7 bases, with 14 bases lying between them. CDR3 protein: CASSVGSRGENSPLHF. CDR3 bases: TGTGCCAGCAGCGTAGGGTCCAGGGGCGAAAATTCACCCCTCCACTTT.

V is TRBV6-5 and J is TRBJ1-5; 8 bases are shared with TRBD1. This CDR3 contains 17 residues. Germline CDR1 MNHEY, CDR2 SVGAGI. V shed 5 bases, J shed 6 bases, and the junction held 15 bases outside the gene matches. The CDR3 coding sequence is TGTGCCAGCAGTCCCGGGGAGGGCAGGGGGCCTGGTCAGCCCCAGCATTTT. It is translated as CASSPGEGRGPGQPQHF.

V is TRBV20-1 and J is TRBJ2-7; D gene ambiguous. The V end was cut by 0 bases, the J end by 1 base, with 10 bases between. The CDR3 runs 14 residues. The germline CDR1 and CDR2 sequences are DFQATT and SNEGSKA (reference sequence). As DNA, the CDR3 is TGCAGTGCTAGAGATCTGGCTGAGTCCTACGAGCAGTACTTC. This codes for CSARDLAESYEQYF.

The chain is built from TRBV15 and TRBJ2-5, with TRBD2 as a possible D gene (5 bases). CDR1 is LNHNV and CDR2 is YYDKDF in the germline V gene (reference sequence). The CDR3 runs 15 residues. Trimming took off 0 bases at V and 1 base at J, with 9 bases between the two ends. CDR3 residues: CATSRDRAGQETQYF. CDR3 in DNA: TGTGCCACCAGCAGAGATCGCGCGGGCCAAGAGACCCAGTACTTC.

In its sample, this clonotype was seen many times. The genes are TRBV29-1 and TRBJ1-1; D gene uncertain. Germline assignment: CDR1 SQVTM and CDR2 ANQGSEA. V was trimmed by 4 bases and J by 1 base, leaving 10 bases between them. CDR3 length equals 13 residues. The CDR3 region has the DNA TGCAGCGTTGCTTGGGATTCGAACACTGAAGCTTTCTTT. Protein sequence: CSVAWDSNTEAFF.

V gene TRBV25-1 combines with J gene TRBJ2-2, with no clear D. V shed 5 bases and J shed 0 bases, with 13 bases lying between them. The CDR3 length is 16 residues. Germline loops: CDR1 MGHDK, CDR2 SYGVNS. CDR3 amino acids: CASSWNRQANTGELFF. CDR3 nucleotides: TGTGCCAGCAGTTGGAACCGACAAGCGAACACCGGGGAGCTGTTTTTT.

This clonotype was seen many times. The rearrangement uses TRBV5-6 and TRBJ1-6; TRBD1 matches at 8 bases. Looked up from germline, CDR1 is SGHDT and CDR2 is YYEEEE. This CDR3 has 15 amino acids. J lost 11 bases, V lost 4 bases, and 11 bases had no gene match. The CDR3: CASSGRTGLAAPLHF. The CDR3 bases are TGTGCCAGCAGCGGGCGGACAGGGCTCGCGGCACCCCTCCACTTT.

V usage is TRBV19 and J usage is TRBJ1-5; D unclear. V dropped 7 bases and J dropped 9 bases, with 10 bases sitting between them. The CDR3 spans 11 residues. Germline V gene data show CDR1 as LNHDA and CDR2 as SQIVND (reference sequence). The CDR3 loop reads CASTAVRPQHF. The CDR3 DNA is TGTGCCAGTACCGCGGTGCGGCCCCAGCATTTT.

As for this clonotype: A much larger clone differs from this one at a single base, so this may be a read error. The CDR3 does not end in the conserved phenylalanine or tryptophan, so this is likely a read error. The rearrangement uses TRBV5-1 and TRBJ1-1; 7 bases line up with TRBD1. The CDR3 is 14 amino acids. Trimming at V came to 3 bases and at J to 5 bases, leaving 7 bases not matched to a gene. Germline assignment: CDR1 SGHRS and CDR2 YFSETQ. This CDR3 is CASSSDRDRTEAFL. CDR3 coding DNA: TGCGCCAGCAGCTCAGACAGGGATCGGACTGAAGCTTTCCTT.

This clonotype was counted between two and nine times. The chain couples TRBV9 to TRBJ2-7, with D unresolved. In germline, CDR1 is SGDLS, CDR2 YYNGEE. V was trimmed by 0 bases and J by 1 base, leaving 11 bases between them. This CDR3 spans 15 amino acids. The chain's CDR3 is CASSVARLQSYEQYF. The DNA of the CDR3 is TGTGCCAGCAGCGTAGCTCGTCTACAATCCTACGAGCAGTACTTC.

This clonotype was picked up a small number of times. The chain uses TRBV7-9 and TRBJ1-4, with D maybe TRBD1 (5 bases). Trimming left V 5 bases short and J 8 bases short, with 24 bases between. Germline V gene lookup returns CDR1 SEHNR and CDR2 FQNEAQ (reference sequence). The CDR3 is 17 residues long. The CDR3 region is CASSLTGLGAGTEKLFF. The CDR3 coding sequence is TGTGCCAGCAGCCTTACAGGACTTGGAGCGGGAACGGAAAAACTGTTTTTT.

V and J are TRBV9 and TRBJ1-6; TRBD1 might be the D (5 bases). Germline V gives CDR1 SGDLS, CDR2 YYNGEE. The CDR3 spans 14 residues. Trimming shortened V by 3 bases and J by 10 bases, and 14 bases separated the two germline ends. For the CDR3, the DNA is TGTGCCAGCAGCGGGAGCGGGAGGGACTCACCCCTCCACTTT. Translation gives CASSGSGRDSPLHF.

This clonotype was observed a handful of times. This rearrangement joins TRBV5-4 to TRBJ1-1; TRBD1 might be the D (5 bases). Per germline, CDR1 SGHNT and CDR2 YYREEE (reference sequence). CDR3 length equals 14 residues. The V end lost 4 bases, the J end lost 11 bases, and 21 bases lay between the germline ends. CDR3 sequence reads: CASSAYRDSRTAFF. Written as DNA, the CDR3 is TGTGCCAGCAGCGCGTACCGGGACTCTAGAACGGCTTTCTTT. Using reference TRBV5-4 and TRBJ1-1 for the parts outside the CDR3, the full variable domain is ETGVTQSPTHLIKTRGQQVTLRCSSQSGHNTVSWYQQALGQGPQFIFQYYREEENGRGNFPPRFSGLQFPNYSSELNVNALELDDSALYLCASSAYRDSRTAFFGQGTRLTVV.

At least ten counts were recorded for this clonotype. This chain joins TRBV29-1 and TRBJ2-7; 8 nucleotides agree with TRBD2. CDR1 is SQVTM, CDR2 ANQGSEA, per germline. V lost 5 bases, J lost 0 bases, and 6 bases stayed unmatched. The CDR3 is made up of 14 amino acids. In DNA form, the CDR3 reads TGCAGCGTTTATACTAGCGGAACCTCCTACGAGCAGTACTTC. This codes for CSVYTSGTSYEQYF.

This clonotype has at least ten counts. The V and J genes are TRBV7-9 and TRBJ1-2, with 7 bases lining up with TRBD1. The CDR3 contains 15 residues. Germline CDR1 and CDR2: SEHNR and FQNEAQ (reference sequence). With 4 bases clipped from V and 4 bases from J, the junction kept 9 bases outside the gene matches. CDR3 nucleotides: TGTGCCAGCAGCTCGATACTGGGACAGAGCTATGGCTACACCTTC. It yields the protein CASSSILGQSYGYTF.

V and J are TRBV10-3 and TRBJ1-2; 8 nucleotides match TRBD1. J was trimmed by 8 bases and V by 10 bases; bases with no gene match: 9. The CDR3 is made up of 12 amino acids. Germline V lookup: CDR1 ENHRY, CDR2 SYGVKD. The CDR3 sequence: CASGAYRGGYTF. As DNA, the CDR3 is TGTGCCAGCGGCGCCTACAGGGGGGGCTACACCTTC.

About this clonotype: A much more abundant neighbour one base away suggests this may be a read error. The final CDR3 position lacks the conserved phenylalanine or tryptophan, pointing to a likely read error. The rearrangement uses TRBV11-2 and TRBJ1-5; 8 bases are shared with TRBD1. The germline CDR1 and CDR2 sequences are SGHAT and FQNNGV. Unmatched junction bases numbered 2, after V lost 1 base and J lost 6 bases. There are 14 residues in the CDR3. In DNA, the CDR3 is TGTGCCAGCAGCTTAGGCAGGGGGCTTCAGCCCCAGCATTAT. Its translation: CASSLGRGLQPQHY.

The chain joins TRBV20-1 to TRBJ2-7; D ambiguous. Looked up from germline, CDR1 is DFQATT and CDR2 is SNEGSKA (reference sequence). The CDR3 covers 12 residues. V was trimmed by 7 bases and J by 5 bases, leaving 15 bases between them. CDR3 sequence reads: CSVYPFVNEQYF. In DNA, the CDR3 is TGCAGTGTATATCCCTTTGTAAACGAGCAGTACTTC.

This clonotype was observed a few times. The V and J genes are TRBV19 and TRBJ1-2, with 9 bases fitting TRBD1. V shed 10 bases and J 6 bases; nucleotides not matched to a gene: 18. CDR1 and CDR2 (germline): LNHDA, SQIVND (reference sequence). The CDR3 has 16 residues. The CDR3 DNA is TGTGCCACCACTTCCTTTGAGACAGGGGGGTTTGATGGCTACACCTTC. This encodes CATTSFETGGFDGYTF.

This clonotype was detected many times. This sequence joins TRBV2 and TRBJ1-4; D call uncertain. Germline CDR1 and CDR2: SNHLY and FYNNEI. V lost 6 bases and J 0 bases, leaving 8 bases between the germline ends. The CDR3 spans 14 residues. The CDR3 coding sequence is TGTGCCAGCAGGGGAAGTGCAACTAATGAAAAACTGTTTTTT. As protein: CASRGSATNEKLFF.

This clonotype has only one observation. This may stem from a read error, because a much larger clone lies one nucleotide away. The chain combines TRBV5-1 with TRBJ1-2, with 8 nucleotides matching TRBD1. From germline, CDR1 is SGHRS and CDR2 YFSETQ. The CDR3 sequence is 13 residues long. The CDR3 here is CASSPQGEDGYSF. DNA of the CDR3: TGCGCCAGCAGCCCACAGGGGGAGGACGGCTACAGCTTC.

The genes are TRBV10-3 and TRBJ2-5, with 9 bases lining up with TRBD1. V was clipped by 4 bases and J by 5 bases; unmatched bases: 8. The germline gives CDR1 ENHRY, CDR2 SYGVKD. CDR3 length equals 15 residues. The CDR3 DNA sequence: TGTGCCATCAGTGGAACAGGGGGCTTCGACGAGACCCAGTACTTC. Its translation: CAISGTGGFDETQYF.